This TCR beta chain was obtained from a study of T cells in Graves' hyperthyroidism and ophthalmopathy. Each 10 ml fresh peripheral blood draw supplied the PBMCs. The sample holds many counts of this clonotype. Its cognate antigen is unknown. The ends were cut back, 4 bases at V and 5 bases at J, with 10 bases in the middle. Germline values: CDR1 SGDLS, CDR2 YYNGEE. The CDR3 has 13 amino acids. Notes on the study in general: Stable hyperthyroidism and ophthalmopathy were separated using 13 V-J signatures.

It was RNA transcripts that yielded the amplified TCR beta CDR3 regions. When the TCR CDR3 underwent first-round RT-PCR, the HTBI primer set was used. TCRdb itself ran the multiplex PCR reads through MiXCR, one entry per CDR3 protein. The data contain 360,000 or so distinct CDR3 sequences, 15% to 20% of them singletons. The chain links TRBV9 to TRBJ2-4; D might be TRBD1 (5 bases). This clonotype originated in a woman aged 40 to 50 with Graves' ophthalmopathy. Source material: blood. CDR3 in amino acids: CASSSTTENIQYF. CDR3 in DNA: TGTGCCAGCAGCTCAACGACAGAAAACATTCAGTACTTC.